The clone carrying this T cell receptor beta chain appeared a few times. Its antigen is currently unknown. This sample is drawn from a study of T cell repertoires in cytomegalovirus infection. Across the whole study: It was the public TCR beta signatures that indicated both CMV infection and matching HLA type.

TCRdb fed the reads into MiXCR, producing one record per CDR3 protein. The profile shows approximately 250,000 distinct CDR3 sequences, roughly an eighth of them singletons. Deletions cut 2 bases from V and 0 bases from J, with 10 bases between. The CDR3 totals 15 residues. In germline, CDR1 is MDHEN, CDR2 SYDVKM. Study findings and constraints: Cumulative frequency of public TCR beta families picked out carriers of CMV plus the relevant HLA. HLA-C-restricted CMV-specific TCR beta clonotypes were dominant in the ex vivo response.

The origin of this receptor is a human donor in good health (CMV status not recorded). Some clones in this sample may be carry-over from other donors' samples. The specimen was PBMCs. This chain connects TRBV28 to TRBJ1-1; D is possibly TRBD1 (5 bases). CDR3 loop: CASSLGGNMNTEAFF. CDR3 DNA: TGTGCCAGCAGTTTAGGGGGGAACATGAACACTGAAGCTTTCTTT.